This T cell receptor (beta chain) came from a study of T cells after yellow fever vaccination. Study-level results: High-abundance clonotypes from the bulk population could contaminate FACS-sorted repertoires.

In its sample, this clonotype was seen many times. The target antigen is unknown. UMIs were added to TCR cDNA along with a universal primer site when it was made by 5'RACE template switching. TCRdb redid the calling of the 5' RACE reads with MiXCR, one entry per CDR3 protein. The top ten hold 14% to 15% of the sample, which has some 350,000 distinct CDR3 sequences, 6.2% seen once. Trimming left V 3 bases short and J 6 bases short, with 9 bases between. The CDR3 contains 12 residues. Here the sequenced sample was PBMCs, taken 5 days after the yellow fever booster vaccination. The clonotype was recovered from a man younger than 45 who received the YFV17D yellow fever vaccine. The rearrangement links TRBV12-3 or TRBV12-4 to TRBJ2-7; D is possibly TRBD2 (6 bases). The CDR3 sequence is CASSFPGGEQYF. CDR3 DNA sequence: TGTGCCAGCAGTTTCCCCGGGGGCGAGCAGTACTTC.